This TCR beta chain was profiled in a study of CD8+CD57+ T cells in acquired aplastic anemia. Study overall: Average DNA yield from sorted CD4+ and CD8+ cells was around 3 ug.

For CDR3 and TCR beta VDJ profiling, genomic DNA was the template used. Using its own MiXCR run on the reads, TCRdb lists one record per CDR3 protein. The table lists 180,000 or so distinct CDR3 sequences, just over 45% of them singletons. The CDR3 runs to 13 residues. Per the germline V gene, CDR1 is LNHNV and CDR2 is YYDKDF (reference sequence). The germline V and J ends were trimmed by 3 bases and 3 bases, with 9 bases remaining between them. The sequence was obtained from a human donor in good health. Sequenced: sorted CD4+, CD8+, or CD8+CD57+ T cells (not recorded which) from PBMCs. This chain links TRBV15 with TRBJ2-7; D not resolved. In DNA form, the CDR3 reads TGTGCCACCAGCAGTCAGCCGGGCTACGAGCAGTACTTC. Amino acids: CATSSQPGYEQYF.